This is a list of T cell receptor beta chains from one sample in a study of multiple sclerosis patients with progressive multifocal leukoencephalopathy. Clones were read by immunoSEQ multiplex PCR, and TCRdb kept only the in-frame ones, dropping some. In the table there are 25,000 to 30,000 clones, 88% of which are singletons. The specimen sequenced was PBMCs. Receptors originate from a human donor with multiple sclerosis. Each CDR3 is given with its conserved first and last residue. Fields, in order: V gene, J gene, D gene, clone size, CDR3 protein, CDR3 DNA. D genes are given only for firm matches. Size is stated for part of the rows, as once, few or many counts, or as a class when the clone is expanded.

TRBV2	TRBJ1-5	NA	NA	CASSERGALRPQHF	TGTGCCAGCAGTGAACGGGGGGCCCTCAGGCCCCAGCATTTT
TRBV2	TRBJ2-2	NA	NA	CASTEGGPNTGELFF	TGTGCCAGCACGGAGGGGGGGCCGAACACCGGGGAGCTGTTTTTT
TRBV30	TRBJ1-5	NA	NA	CAWSDGRVQHF	TGTGCCTGGAGTGACGGCAGGGTGCAACATTTT
TRBV10-3	TRBJ1-6	TRBD1	NA	CAISEDRVNSPLHF	TGTGCCATCAGTGAGGACAGGGTCAATTCACCCCTCCACTTT
TRBV6-1	TRBJ2-2	TRBD1	NA	CASDRGNTGELFF	TGTGCCAGCGACAGGGGAAACACCGGGGAGCTGTTTTTT
TRBV6-5	TRBJ1-2	TRBD1	NA	CASTLGQGYNGYTF	TGTGCCAGCACCCTGGGACAGGGATACAATGGCTACACCTTC
TRBV28	TRBJ2-5	NA	few	CASSFRGSGQETQYF	TGTGCCAGCAGTTTCCGCGGTTCAGGGCAAGAGACCCAGTACTTC
TRBV20-1	TRBJ2-3	NA	NA	CSARGTDTQYF	TGCAGTGCTAGGGGCACAGATACGCAGTATTTT
TRBV28	TRBJ2-7	NA	NA	CASSLPPGTPEYEQYF	TGTGCCAGCAGTTTACCCCCCGGGACACCTGAATACGAGCAGTACTTC
TRBV15	TRBJ1-5	NA	NA	CATSGIQGLDQPQHF	TGTGCCACCAGCGGGATCCAGGGGCTCGATCAGCCCCAGCATTTT
TRBV5-1	TRBJ2-2	NA	NA	CASSPDPKENTGELFF	TGCGCCAGCAGCCCGGACCCAAAAGAGAACACCGGGGAGCTGTTTTTT
TRBV30	TRBJ2-3	TRBD2	NA	CAWSRDYRGDTQYF	TGTGCCTGGAGCCGGGACTACCGCGGAGATACGCAGTATTTT
TRBV6-1	TRBJ2-7	TRBD2	once	CASSEVAGGRLEQYF	TGTGCCAGCAGTGAAGTAGCGGGGGGCCGACTCGAGCAGTACTTC
TRBV25-1	TRBJ2-3	NA	NA	CASRLGAFGDTQYF	TGTGCCAGCAGACTAGGGGCTTTCGGAGATACGCAGTATTTT
TRBV2	TRBJ1-6	NA	once	CASSVGRESSPLHF	TGTGCCAGCAGTGTGGGCAGGGAAAGCTCACCCCTCCACTTT
TRBV7-6	TRBJ1-1	NA	NA	CASSLAPGVNTEAFF	TGTGCCAGCAGCTTAGCCCCGGGGGTGAACACTGAAGCTTTCTTT
TRBV11-3	TRBJ1-6	NA	once	CASSSDSASSYNSPLHF	TGTGCCAGCAGCAGCGACAGTGCTAGCTCCTATAATTCACCCCTCCACTTT
TRBV11-2	TRBJ1-1	NA	NA	CASSLEPGANTEAFF	TGTGCCAGCAGCTTAGAACCGGGGGCGAACACTGAAGCTTTCTTT
TRBV5-6	TRBJ2-5	TRBD2	NA	CASSLDAGDETQYF	TGTGCCAGCAGCTTAGACGCGGGGGATGAGACCCAGTACTTC
TRBV19	TRBJ1-6	NA	NA	CATGDAYNSPLHF	TGTGCCACCGGGGACGCTTATAATTCACCCCTCCACTTT
TRBV4-1	TRBJ1-2	NA	few	CASSQDRDGGYTF	TGCGCCAGCAGCCAAGATCGGGACGGTGGCTACACCTTC
TRBV27	TRBJ2-2	NA	NA	CATWGATNTGELFF	TGTGCCACTTGGGGGGCTACGAACACCGGGGAGCTGTTTTTT
TRBV5-4	TRBJ1-2	NA	NA	CASSGTGTAYGYTF	TGTGCCAGCAGCGGTACCGGGACGGCCTATGGCTACACCTTC
TRBV19	TRBJ2-1	TRBD2	NA	CASSFTSGVFGDEQFF	TGTGCCAGTAGTTTCACTAGCGGGGTGTTTGGAGATGAGCAGTTCTTC
TRBV27	TRBJ1-2	NA	NA	CASSLSGGSYGYTF	TGTGCCAGCAGTTTATCGGGGGGCTCCTATGGCTACACCTTC
TRBV19	TRBJ1-1	NA	once	CASSIGRVRGTEAFF	TGTGCCAGTAGTATAGGAAGAGTTCGGGGGACTGAAGCTTTCTTT
TRBV7-9	TRBJ1-1	NA	NA	CASSLAPTLFTGLREAFF	TGTGCCAGCAGCCTCGCCCCGACCCTATTTACAGGGCTAAGGGAAGCTTTCTTT
TRBV18	TRBJ1-2	NA	NA	CASSPGALGPANYGYTF	TGTGCCAGCTCACCGGGGGCCTTGGGGCCCGCTAACTATGGCTACACCTTC
TRBV2	TRBJ2-3	NA	NA	CASSNRARTDTQYF	TGTGCCAGCAGTAACAGGGCCCGCACAGATACGCAGTATTTT
TRBV5-8	TRBJ2-7	TRBD1	NA	CASSPWEGQGAVEQYF	TGTGCCAGCAGCCCGTGGGAGGGACAGGGAGCCGTCGAGCAGTACTTC
TRBV11-2	TRBJ2-3	TRBD1	NA	CASSSLGQGAKDTQYF	TGTGCCAGCAGCTCGCTTGGACAGGGGGCAAAAGATACGCAGTATTTT
TRBV10-3	TRBJ2-7	NA	NA	CAISETSSYEQYF	TGTGCCATCAGTGAGACTAGTTCCTACGAGCAGTACTTC
TRBV5-1	TRBJ2-2	NA	once	CASSLEHTGELFF	TGCGCCAGCAGCTTGGAGCATACCGGGGAGCTGTTTTTT
TRBV5-4	TRBJ2-1	TRBD2	NA	CASSSGLWDEQFF	TGTGCCAGCAGCTCGGGACTATGGGATGAGCAGTTCTTC
TRBV2	TRBJ1-5	NA	NA	CASSEKWEGQPQHF	TGTGCCAGCAGTGAAAAGTGGGAAGGTCAGCCCCAGCATTTT
TRBV5-1	TRBJ1-2	TRBD1	NA	CASSSGQGGDGYTF	TGCGCCAGCAGCTCGGGACAGGGGGGCGATGGCTACACCTTC
TRBV2	TRBJ1-5	NA	NA	CASSGIDRSDQPQHF	TGTGCCAGCAGTGGAATTGACAGGAGTGATCAGCCCCAGCATTTT
TRBV5-4	TRBJ1-2	TRBD1	NA	CASSLDVGQTGMVTLGVNF	TGTGCCAGCAGCTTGGATGTGGGACAGACAGGTATGGTCACCTTGGGAGTAAACTTC
TRBV5-1	TRBJ1-3	NA	NA	CASSLELPGSGNTIYF	TGCGCCAGCAGCTTGGAGCTCCCAGGGTCTGGAAACACCATATATTTT
TRBV7-3	TRBJ1-1	NA	NA	CASSLGPWSGTEAFF	TGTGCCAGCAGCTTAGGACCATGGTCGGGCACTGAAGCTTTCTTT
TRBV15	TRBJ2-7	NA	NA	CATSRDGTYEQYF	TGTGCCACCAGCAGAGACGGTACCTACGAGCAGTACTTC
TRBV6-5	TRBJ1-5	NA	few	CASRQGFNQPQHF	TGTGCCAGCAGGCAGGGCTTTAATCAGCCCCAGCATTTT
TRBV5-4	TRBJ2-3	NA	NA	CASSVGSDTQYF	TGTGCCAGCAGCGTGGGGTCAGATACGCAGTATTTT
TRBV5-6	TRBJ1-6	NA	NA	CASRRSGSSPLHF	TGTGCCAGCAGGAGGAGCGGAAGCTCACCCCTCCACTTT
TRBV2	TRBJ1-4	NA	NA	CASSEITNEKLFF	TGTGCCAGCAGTGAAATAACTAATGAAAAACTGTTTTTT
TRBV6-1	TRBJ2-6	NA	NA	CASSRDSGANVLTF	TGTGCCAGCTCCAGGGACTCTGGGGCCAACGTCCTGACTTTC
TRBV5-6	TRBJ2-7	TRBD1	NA	CASSLGGQVSYEQYF	TGTGCCAGCAGCTTGGGGGGACAGGTTTCCTACGAGCAGTACTTC
TRBV5-6	TRBJ2-3	TRBD2	NA	CASSDGTRSDTQYF	TGTGCCAGCAGCGATGGGACTAGATCAGATACGCAGTATTTT
TRBV7-8	TRBJ2-2	NA	NA	CASRTRGGNTGELFF	TGTGCCAGCAGGACGAGAGGGGGGAACACCGGGGAGCTGTTTTTT
TRBV2	TRBJ1-5	NA	NA	CASSGDGEEQPQHF	TGTGCCAGCAGCGGGGATGGGGAGGAGCAGCCCCAGCATTTT
TRBV7-9	TRBJ2-2	TRBD2	NA	CASSLRSGGAHTGELFF	TGTGCCAGCAGCTTACGTAGCGGGGGGGCCCACACCGGGGAGCTGTTTTTT
TRBV2	TRBJ2-5	NA	NA	CASSVGRPGRVRETQYF	TGTGCCAGCAGTGTAGGCCGTCCCGGGCGGGTTCGAGAGACCCAGTACTTC
TRBV5-1	TRBJ2-7	NA	NA	CASSLVDGTYEQYF	TGCGCCAGCAGCTTGGTTGACGGAACCTACGAGCAGTACTTC